This T cell receptor (beta chain) stems from a study of read filtering for tumor transcriptome and immune sequencing. At the level of the study: Revised staging placed fewer than ten patients in R-ISS I, 15 to 20 in II, more than 5 in III. Whole-transcriptome libraries were prepared after DNase treatment.

Germline V CDR1 and CDR2: MNHEY, SVGEGT. Trimming cost V 8 bases and J 5 bases, with 14 bases left between them. This CDR3 has 13 amino acids. Molecular barcoded adaptors covering alpha/delta and beta/gamma chains were used on roughly 400 ng RNA. MiXCR, run by TCRdb on the reads, gives a single entry per CDR3 protein. The sample holds tens of thousands of distinct CDR3 sequences, roughly 15% seen once. Sequencing input: a population of CD138-negative cells sorted from bone marrow. The chain links TRBV6-2 or TRBV6-3 to TRBJ2-3, with D maybe TRBD1 (5 bases). The TCR sequence derives from a donor at least 40 years old with multiple myeloma. DNA for the CDR3: TGTGCCAGCGGCCCCTCACAGGAAGATACGCAGTATTTT. Amino acids: CASGPSQEDTQYF.